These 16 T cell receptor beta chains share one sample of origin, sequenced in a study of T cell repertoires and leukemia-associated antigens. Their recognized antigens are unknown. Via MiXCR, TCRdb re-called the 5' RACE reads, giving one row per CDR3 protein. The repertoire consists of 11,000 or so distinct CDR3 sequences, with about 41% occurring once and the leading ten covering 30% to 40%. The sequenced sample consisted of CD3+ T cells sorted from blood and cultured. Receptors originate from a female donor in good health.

This CDR3 is CSVDGGRGYNEQFF. CDR3 sequence (DNA): TGCAGCGTTGATGGTGGGAGGGGCTACAATGAGCAGTTCTTC. V gene TRBV29-1 combines with J gene TRBJ2-1; 7 bases match TRBD2. The CDR3 is 14 amino acids. CDR1 and CDR2 (germline): SQVTM, ANQGSEA. With V trimmed by 3 bases and J by 3 bases, 5 bases remained unmatched.

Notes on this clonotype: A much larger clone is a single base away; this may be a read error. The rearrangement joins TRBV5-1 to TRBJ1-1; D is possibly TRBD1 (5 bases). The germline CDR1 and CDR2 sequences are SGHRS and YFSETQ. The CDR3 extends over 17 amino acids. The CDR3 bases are TGCGCCAGCAGCTTGGATCCCACAGGTCTCATGAACACTGAAGCTTCCTTT. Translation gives CASSLDPTGLMNTEASF.

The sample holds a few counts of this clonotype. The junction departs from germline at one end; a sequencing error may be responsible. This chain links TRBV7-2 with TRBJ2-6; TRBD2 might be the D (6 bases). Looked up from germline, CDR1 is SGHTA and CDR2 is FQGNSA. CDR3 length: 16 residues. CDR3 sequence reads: CASSSLPGPGVNVLTF. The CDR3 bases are TGTGCCAGCAGCTCCCTCCCGGGACCGGGGGTCAACGTCCTGACTTTC.

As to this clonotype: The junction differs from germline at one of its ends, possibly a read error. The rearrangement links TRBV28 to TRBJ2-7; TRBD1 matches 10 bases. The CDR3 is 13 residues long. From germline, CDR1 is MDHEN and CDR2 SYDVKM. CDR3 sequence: CVSEGTGAYEQYF. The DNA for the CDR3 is TGTGTCAGCGAGGGGACAGGGGCCTACGAGCAGTACTTC. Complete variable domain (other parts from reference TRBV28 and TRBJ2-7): DVKVTQSSRYLVKRTGEKVFLECVQDMDHENMFWYRQDPGLGLRLIYFSYDVKMKEKGDIPEGYSVSREKKERFSLILESASTNQTSMYLCVSEGTGAYEQYFGPGTRLTVT.

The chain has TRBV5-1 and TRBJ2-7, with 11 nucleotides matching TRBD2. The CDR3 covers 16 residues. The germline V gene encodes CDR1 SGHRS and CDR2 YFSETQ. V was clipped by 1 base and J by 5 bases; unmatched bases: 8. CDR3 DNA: TGCGCCAGCAGCTTGCGTAGACTAGCGGGAAGCGACGAGCAGTACTTC. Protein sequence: CASSLRRLAGSDEQYF.

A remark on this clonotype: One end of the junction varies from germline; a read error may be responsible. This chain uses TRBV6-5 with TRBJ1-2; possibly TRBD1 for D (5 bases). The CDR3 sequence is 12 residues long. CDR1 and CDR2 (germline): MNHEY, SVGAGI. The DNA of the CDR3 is TGTGCCAGCAGTCCCCAGGGTTACGGCTACATCTTC. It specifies CASSPQGYGYIF.

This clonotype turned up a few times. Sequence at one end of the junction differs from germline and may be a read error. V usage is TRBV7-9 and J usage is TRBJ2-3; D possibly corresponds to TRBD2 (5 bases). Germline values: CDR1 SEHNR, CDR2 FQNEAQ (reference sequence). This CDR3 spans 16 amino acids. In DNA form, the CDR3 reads TGTGCCGGCAGCTTCACCCCCGGGGAAAGCACAGATACGCAGTATTTT. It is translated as CAGSFTPGESTDTQYF.

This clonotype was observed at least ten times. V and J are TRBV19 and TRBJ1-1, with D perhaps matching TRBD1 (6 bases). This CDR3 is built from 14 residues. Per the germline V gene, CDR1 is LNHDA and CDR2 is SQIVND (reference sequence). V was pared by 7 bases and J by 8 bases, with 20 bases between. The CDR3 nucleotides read TGTGCCAGTACGGGGTCGGACAGAGAGCGAGAAGCTTTCTTT. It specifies CASTGSDREREAFF.

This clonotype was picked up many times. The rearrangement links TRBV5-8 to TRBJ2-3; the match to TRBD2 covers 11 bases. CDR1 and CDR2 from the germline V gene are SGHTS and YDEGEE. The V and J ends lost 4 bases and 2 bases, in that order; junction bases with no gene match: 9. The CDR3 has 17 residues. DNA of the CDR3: TGTGCCAGCAGCCTTGGGACTAGCGGCCATTTCACAGATACGCAGTATTTT. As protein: CASSLGTSGHFTDTQYF.

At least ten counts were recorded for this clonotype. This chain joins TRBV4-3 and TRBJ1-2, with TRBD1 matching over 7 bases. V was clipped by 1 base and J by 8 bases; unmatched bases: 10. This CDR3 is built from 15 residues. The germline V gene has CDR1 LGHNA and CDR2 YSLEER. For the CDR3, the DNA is TGCGCCAGCAGCCAAGTATTTGAGGGGGCCCTAGGCTACACCTTC. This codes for CASSQVFEGALGYTF.

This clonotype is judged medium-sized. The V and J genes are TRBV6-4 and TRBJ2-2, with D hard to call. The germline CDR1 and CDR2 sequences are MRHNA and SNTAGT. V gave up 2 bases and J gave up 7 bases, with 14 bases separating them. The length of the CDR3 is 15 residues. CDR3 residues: CASSDGIGDGGELFF. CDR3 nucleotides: TGTGCCAGCAGTGACGGAATAGGCGACGGCGGGGAGCTGTTTTTT.

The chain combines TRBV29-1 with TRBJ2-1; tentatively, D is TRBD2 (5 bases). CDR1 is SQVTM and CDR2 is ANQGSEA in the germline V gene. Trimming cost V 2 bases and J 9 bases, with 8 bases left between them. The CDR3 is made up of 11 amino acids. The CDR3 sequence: CSVEKDFEQFF. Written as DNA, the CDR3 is TGCAGCGTTGAAAAGGACTTTGAGCAGTTCTTC.

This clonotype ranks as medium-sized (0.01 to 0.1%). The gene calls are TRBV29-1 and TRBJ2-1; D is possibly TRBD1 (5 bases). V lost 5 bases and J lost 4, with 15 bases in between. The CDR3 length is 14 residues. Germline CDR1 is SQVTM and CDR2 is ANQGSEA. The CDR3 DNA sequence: TGCAGCGTTTTCCGCAGGGTCAGGTACAATGAGCAGTTCTTC. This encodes CSVFRRVRYNEQFF.

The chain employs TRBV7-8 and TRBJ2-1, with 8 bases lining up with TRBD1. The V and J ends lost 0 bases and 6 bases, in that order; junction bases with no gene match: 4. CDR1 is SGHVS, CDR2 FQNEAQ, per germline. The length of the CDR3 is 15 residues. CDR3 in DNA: TGTGCCAGCAGCTTAGCCGGGACAGGCTTCAATGAGCAGTTCTTC. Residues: CASSLAGTGFNEQFF.

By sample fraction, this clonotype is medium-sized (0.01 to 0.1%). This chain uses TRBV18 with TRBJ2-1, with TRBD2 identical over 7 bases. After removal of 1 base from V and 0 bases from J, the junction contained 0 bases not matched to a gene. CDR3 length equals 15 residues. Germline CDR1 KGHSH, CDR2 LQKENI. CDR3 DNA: TGTGCCAGCTCACCACAGCGGGACTCCTACAATGAGCAGTTCTTC. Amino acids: CASSPQRDSYNEQFF.

CDR3 bases: TGTGCCAGCAGCTTATTCCGCGGGGTAAACACCGGGGAGCTGTTTTTT. Translation: CASSLFRGVNTGELFF. This chain links TRBV7-9 with TRBJ2-2, with a tentative D call TRBD2 (6 bases). V lost 2 bases and J lost 2, with 12 bases in between. The CDR3 is made up of 16 amino acids. Germline CDR1 is SEHNR and CDR2 is FQNEAQ (reference sequence).